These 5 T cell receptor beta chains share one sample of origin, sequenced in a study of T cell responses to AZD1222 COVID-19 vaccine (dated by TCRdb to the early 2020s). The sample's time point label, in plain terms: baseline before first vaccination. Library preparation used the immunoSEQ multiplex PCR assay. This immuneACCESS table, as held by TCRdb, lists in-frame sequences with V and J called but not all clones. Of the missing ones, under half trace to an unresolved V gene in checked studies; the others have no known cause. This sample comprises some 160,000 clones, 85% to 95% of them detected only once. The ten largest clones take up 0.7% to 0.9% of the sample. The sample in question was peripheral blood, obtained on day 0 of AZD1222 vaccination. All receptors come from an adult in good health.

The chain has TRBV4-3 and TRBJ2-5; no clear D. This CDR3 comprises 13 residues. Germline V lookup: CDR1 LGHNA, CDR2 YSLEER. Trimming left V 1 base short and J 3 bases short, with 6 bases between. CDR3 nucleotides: TGCGCCAGCAGCCAAGCTCGGGAAGAGACCCAGTACTTC. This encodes CASSQAREETQYF.

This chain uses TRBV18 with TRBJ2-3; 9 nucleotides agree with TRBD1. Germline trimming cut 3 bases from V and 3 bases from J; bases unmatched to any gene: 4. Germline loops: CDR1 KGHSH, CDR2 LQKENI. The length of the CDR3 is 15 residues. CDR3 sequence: CASSPPGQGTDTQYF. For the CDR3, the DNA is TGTGCCAGCTCACCGCCGGGACAGGGTACAGATACGCAGTATTTT.

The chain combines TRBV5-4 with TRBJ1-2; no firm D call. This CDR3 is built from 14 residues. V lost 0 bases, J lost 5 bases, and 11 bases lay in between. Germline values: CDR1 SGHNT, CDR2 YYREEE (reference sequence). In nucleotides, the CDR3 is TGTGCCAGCAGCTTGGGCTCCTCCCCTTATGGCTACACCTTC. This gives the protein CASSLGSSPYGYTF.

The CDR3 region is CASSEGSPNEQFF. DNA for the CDR3: TGTGCCAGCAGCGAGGGTTCCCCCAATGAGCAGTTCTTC. The chain uses TRBV9 and TRBJ2-1; no clear D. The CDR3 is made up of 13 amino acids. Germline V CDR1 and CDR2: SGDLS, YYNGEE. V lost 3 bases and J lost 6, with 10 bases in between. The full variable domain, with the rest looked up from reference TRBV9 and TRBJ2-1, is DSGVTQTPKHLITATGQRVTLRCSPRSGDLSVYWYQQSLDQGLQFLIQYYNGEERAKGNILERFSAQQFPDLHSELNLSSLELGDSALYFCASSEGSPNEQFFGPGTRLTVL.

The CDR3 coding sequence is TGTGCCATCATGAATGGACAGCTTAATGGCTACACCTTC. This gives the protein CAIMNGQLNGYTF. This chain uses TRBV10-3 with TRBJ1-2; D is perhaps TRBD1 (6 bases). Trimming took 7 bases from V and 6 from J, leaving 15 bases between them. CDR1 and CDR2 from the germline V gene are ENHRY and SYGVKD. This CDR3 region has 13 residues.